The clone carrying this T cell receptor (beta chain) was counted a few times. The antigen is unknown. This record comes from a study of T-cell reconstitution after alpha-beta-depleted transplantation in children. Overall study findings and caveats: Reportedly, roughly two months post-transplant, alpha-beta T cells arose from several hundred expanded graft clones.

A TCRbeta library incorporating unique molecular identifiers was prepared. TCRdb re-called the PCR reads with MiXCR, one entry per CDR3 protein. In the table there are hundreds of thousands of distinct CDR3 sequences, roughly 16% of which are singletons. Material: PBMCs, mostly from graft donor cells, obtained 360 days after TCRalphabeta/CD19-depleted stem cell transplant. The TCR comes from a male patient aged 2 to 10 who had a stem cell transplant for acute lymphoblastic leukemia, so the T cells may come from the graft donor.

In DNA form, the CDR3 reads TGTGCCAGCAGCTTAATCCAATCCGGGACTAGGGGTTACGAGCAGTACTTC. Its protein is CASSLIQSGTRGYEQYF. This chain joins TRBV7-2 and TRBJ2-7, with 8 bases matching TRBD2. The J segment lost 4 bases and the V segment lost 2 bases, leaving 13 bases of the junction unmatched. The CDR3 contains 17 residues. CDR1 is SGHTA and CDR2 is FQGNSA in the germline V gene.